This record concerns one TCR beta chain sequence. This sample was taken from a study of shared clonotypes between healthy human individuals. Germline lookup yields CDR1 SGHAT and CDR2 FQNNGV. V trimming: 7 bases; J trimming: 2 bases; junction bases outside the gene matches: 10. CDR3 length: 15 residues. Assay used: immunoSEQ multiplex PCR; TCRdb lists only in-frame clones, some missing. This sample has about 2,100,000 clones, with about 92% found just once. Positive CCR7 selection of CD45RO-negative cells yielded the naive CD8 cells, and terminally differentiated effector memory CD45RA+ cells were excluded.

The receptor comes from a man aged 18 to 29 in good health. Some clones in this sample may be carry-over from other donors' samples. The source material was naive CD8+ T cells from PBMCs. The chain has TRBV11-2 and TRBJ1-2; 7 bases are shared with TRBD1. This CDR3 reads CASTLWDSLNYGYTF. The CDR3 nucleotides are TGTGCCAGCACCCTCTGGGACAGCCTAAACTATGGCTACACCTTC.